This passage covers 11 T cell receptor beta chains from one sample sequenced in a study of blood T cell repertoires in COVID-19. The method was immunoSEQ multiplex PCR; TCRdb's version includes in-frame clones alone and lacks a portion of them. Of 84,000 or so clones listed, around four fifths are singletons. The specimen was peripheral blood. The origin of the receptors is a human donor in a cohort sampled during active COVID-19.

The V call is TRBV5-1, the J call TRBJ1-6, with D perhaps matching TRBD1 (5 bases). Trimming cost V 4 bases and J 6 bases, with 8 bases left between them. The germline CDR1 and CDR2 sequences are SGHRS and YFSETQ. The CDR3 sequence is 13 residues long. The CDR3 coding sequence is TGCGCCAGCAGCCCCGACAGTAATTCACCCCTCCACTTT. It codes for CASSPDSNSPLHF.

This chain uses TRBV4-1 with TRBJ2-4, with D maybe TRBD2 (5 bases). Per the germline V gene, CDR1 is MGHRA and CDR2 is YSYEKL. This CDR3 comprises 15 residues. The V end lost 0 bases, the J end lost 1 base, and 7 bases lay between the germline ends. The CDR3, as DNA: TGCGCCAGCAGCCAAGAATCGGGGGCCAAAAACATTCAGTACTTC. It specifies CASSQESGAKNIQYF.

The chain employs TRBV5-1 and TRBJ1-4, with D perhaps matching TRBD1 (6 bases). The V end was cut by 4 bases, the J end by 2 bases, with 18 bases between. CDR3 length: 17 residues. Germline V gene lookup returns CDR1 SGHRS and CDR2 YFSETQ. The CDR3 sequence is CASSLNGQTVTNEKLFF. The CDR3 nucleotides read TGCGCCAGCAGCCTGAACGGACAGACGGTGACTAATGAAAAACTGTTTTTT. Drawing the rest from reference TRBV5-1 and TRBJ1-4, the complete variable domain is KAGVTQTPRYLIKTRGQQVTLSCSPISGHRSVSWYQQTPGQGLQFLFEYFSETQRNKGNFPGRFSGRQFSNSRSEMNVSTLELGDSALYLCASSLNGQTVTNEKLFFGSGTQLSVL.

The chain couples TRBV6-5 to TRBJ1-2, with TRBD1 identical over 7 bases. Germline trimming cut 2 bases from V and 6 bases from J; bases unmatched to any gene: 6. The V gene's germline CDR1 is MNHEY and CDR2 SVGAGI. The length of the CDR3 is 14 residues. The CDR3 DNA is TGTGCCAGCAGTTACGACAGGGAGGCGGATGGCTACACCTTC. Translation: CASSYDREADGYTF.

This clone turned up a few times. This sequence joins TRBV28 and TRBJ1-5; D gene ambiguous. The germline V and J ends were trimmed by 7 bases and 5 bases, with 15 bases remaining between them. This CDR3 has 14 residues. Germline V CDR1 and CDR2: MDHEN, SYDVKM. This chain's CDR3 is CASNSGGWDQPQHF. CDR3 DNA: TGTGCCAGCAATTCAGGAGGCTGGGATCAGCCCCAGCATTTT.

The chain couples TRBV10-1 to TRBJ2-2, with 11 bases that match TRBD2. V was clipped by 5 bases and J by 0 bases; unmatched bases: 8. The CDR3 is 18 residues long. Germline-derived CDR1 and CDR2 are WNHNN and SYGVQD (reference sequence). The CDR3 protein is CASSPRTSGYANTGELFF. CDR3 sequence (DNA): TGCGCCAGCAGTCCTAGGACTAGCGGGTACGCGAACACCGGGGAGCTGTTTTTT.

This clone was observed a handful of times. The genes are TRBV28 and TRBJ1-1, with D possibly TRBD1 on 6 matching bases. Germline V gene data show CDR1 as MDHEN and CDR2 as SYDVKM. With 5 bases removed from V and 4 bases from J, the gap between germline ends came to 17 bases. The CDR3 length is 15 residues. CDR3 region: CASSQPGAPFTEAFF. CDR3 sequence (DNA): TGTGCCAGCAGTCAACCAGGGGCGCCTTTCACTGAAGCTTTCTTT. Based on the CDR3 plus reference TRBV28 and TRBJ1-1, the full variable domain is DVKVTQSSRYLVKRTGEKVFLECVQDMDHENMFWYRQDPGLGLRLIYFSYDVKMKEKGDIPEGYSVSREKKERFSLILESASTNQTSMYLCASSQPGAPFTEAFFGQGTRLTVV.

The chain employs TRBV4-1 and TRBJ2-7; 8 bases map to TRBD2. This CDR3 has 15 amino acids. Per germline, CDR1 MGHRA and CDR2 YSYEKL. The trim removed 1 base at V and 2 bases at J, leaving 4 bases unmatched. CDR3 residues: CASSQGRGVPYEQYF. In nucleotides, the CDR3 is TGCGCCAGCAGCCAAGGGCGGGGGGTACCCTACGAGCAGTACTTC.

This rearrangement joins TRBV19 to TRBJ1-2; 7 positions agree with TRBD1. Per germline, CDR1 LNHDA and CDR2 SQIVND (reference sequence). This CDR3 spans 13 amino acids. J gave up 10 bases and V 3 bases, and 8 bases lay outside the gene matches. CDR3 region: CASSMITGEHYTF. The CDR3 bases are TGTGCCAGTAGTATGATAACAGGGGAACACTACACCTTC.

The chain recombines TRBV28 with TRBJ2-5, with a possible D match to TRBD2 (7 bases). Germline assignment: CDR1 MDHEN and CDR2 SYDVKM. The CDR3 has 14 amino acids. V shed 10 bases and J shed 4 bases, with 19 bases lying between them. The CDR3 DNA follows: TGTGCCACCCACCCCGGGGGGCATCGAGAGACCCAGTACTTC. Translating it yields CATHPGGHRETQYF.

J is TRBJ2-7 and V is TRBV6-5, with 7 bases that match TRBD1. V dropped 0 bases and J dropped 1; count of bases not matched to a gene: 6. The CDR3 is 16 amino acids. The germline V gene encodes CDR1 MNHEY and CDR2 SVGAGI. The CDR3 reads CASSYSVIQGSYEQYF. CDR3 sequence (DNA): TGTGCCAGCAGTTACTCGGTAATACAGGGGTCCTACGAGCAGTACTTC.